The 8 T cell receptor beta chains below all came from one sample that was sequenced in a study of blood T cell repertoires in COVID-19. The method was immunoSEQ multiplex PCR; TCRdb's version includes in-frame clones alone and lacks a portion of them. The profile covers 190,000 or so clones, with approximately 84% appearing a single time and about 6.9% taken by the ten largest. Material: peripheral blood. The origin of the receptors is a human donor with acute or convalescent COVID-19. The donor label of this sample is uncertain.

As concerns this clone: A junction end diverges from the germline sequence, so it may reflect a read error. The CDR3 spells CSARESGYTF. CDR3 DNA sequence: TGCAGCGCTAGAGAGTCGGGCTACACCTTC. The chain uses TRBV20-1 and TRBJ1-2; D is unresolved. Germline V gene sequence: CDR1 DFQATT, CDR2 SNEGSKA (reference sequence). The CDR3 loop spans 10 amino acids.

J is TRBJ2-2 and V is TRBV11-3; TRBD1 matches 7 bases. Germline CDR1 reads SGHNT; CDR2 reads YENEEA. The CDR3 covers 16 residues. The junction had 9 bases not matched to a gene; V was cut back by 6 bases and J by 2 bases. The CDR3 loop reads CASSSPDRANTGELFF. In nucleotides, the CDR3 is TGTGCCAGCAGTAGCCCCGACAGGGCTAACACCGGGGAGCTGTTTTTT.

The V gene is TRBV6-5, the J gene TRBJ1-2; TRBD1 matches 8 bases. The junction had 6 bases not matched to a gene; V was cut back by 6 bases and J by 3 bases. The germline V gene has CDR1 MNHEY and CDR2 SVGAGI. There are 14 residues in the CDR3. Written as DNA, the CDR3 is TGTGCCAGCAGCTTACAGGGGGGACACTATGGCTACACCTTC. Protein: CASSLQGGHYGYTF.

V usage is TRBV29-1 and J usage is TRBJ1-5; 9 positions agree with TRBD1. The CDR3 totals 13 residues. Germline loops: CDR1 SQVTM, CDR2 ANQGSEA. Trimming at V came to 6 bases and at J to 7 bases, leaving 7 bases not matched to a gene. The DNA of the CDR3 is TGCAGCGTACAGGGGGCGCAGGGACAGCCCCAGCATTTT. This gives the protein CSVQGAQGQPQHF.

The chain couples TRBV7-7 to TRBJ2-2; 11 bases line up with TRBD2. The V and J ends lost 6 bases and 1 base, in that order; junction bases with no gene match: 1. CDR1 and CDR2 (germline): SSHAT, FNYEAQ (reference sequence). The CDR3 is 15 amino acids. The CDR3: CASRLAGVNTGELFF. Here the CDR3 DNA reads TGTGCCAGCAGACTAGCGGGAGTGAACACCGGGGAGCTGTTTTTT.

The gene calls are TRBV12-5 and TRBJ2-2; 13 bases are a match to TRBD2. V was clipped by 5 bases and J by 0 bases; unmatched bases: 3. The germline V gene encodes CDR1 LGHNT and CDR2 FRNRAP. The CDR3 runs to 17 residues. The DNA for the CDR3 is TGTGCTAGTGGTGCCGGGACTAGCGGGGCGAACACCGGGGAGCTGTTTTTT. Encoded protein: CASGAGTSGANTGELFF.

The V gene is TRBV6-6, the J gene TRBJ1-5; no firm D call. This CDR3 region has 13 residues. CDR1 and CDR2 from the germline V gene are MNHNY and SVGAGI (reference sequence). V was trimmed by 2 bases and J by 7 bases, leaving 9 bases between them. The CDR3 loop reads CASSYPSGQPQHF. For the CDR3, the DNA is TGTGCCAGCAGTTACCCTTCGGGACAGCCCCAGCATTTT.

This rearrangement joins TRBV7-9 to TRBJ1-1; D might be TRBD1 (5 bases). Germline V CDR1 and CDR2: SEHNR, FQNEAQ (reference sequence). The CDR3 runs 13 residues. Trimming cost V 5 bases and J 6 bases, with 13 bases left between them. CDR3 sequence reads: CASSERAGAEAFF. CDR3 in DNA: TGTGCCAGCAGCGAAAGGGCGGGGGCTGAAGCTTTCTTT.